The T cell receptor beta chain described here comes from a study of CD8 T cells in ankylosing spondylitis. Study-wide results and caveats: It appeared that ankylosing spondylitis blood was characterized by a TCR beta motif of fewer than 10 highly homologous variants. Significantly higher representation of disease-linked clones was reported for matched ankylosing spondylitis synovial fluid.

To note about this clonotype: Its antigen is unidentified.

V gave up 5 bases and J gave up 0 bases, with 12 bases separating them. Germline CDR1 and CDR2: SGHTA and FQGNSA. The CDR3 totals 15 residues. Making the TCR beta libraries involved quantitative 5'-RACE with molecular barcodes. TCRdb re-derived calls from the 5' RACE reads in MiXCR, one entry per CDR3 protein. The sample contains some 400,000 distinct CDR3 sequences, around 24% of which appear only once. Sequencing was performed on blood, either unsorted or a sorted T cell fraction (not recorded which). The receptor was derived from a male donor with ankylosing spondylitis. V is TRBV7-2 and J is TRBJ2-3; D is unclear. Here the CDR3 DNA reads TGTGCCAGCAGCCTTTTACAGACTAGCACAGATACGCAGTATTTT. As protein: CASSLLQTSTDTQYF.